The 29 T cell receptor beta chains presented below share a single source sample, sequenced in a study of sequential checkpoint blockade in melanoma. The protocol was immunoSEQ multiplex PCR, while the TCRdb copy is restricted to in-frame clones and leaves out a portion. Of about 28,000 clones in the sample, 83% were seen once. Treatment specified: randomized to nivolumab then ipilimumab (arm A) or the reverse (arm B). The starting material was CD8+ T cells sorted from blood (inferred from file names), obtained from a patient given nivolumab and ipilimumab in sequence. The origin of the receptors is a human donor with melanoma.

The rearrangement links TRBV19 to TRBJ2-1, with D uncertain. Trimming pared 3 bases from V and 8 bases from J, leaving 5 bases between. Germline CDR1 and CDR2: LNHDA and SQIVND (reference sequence). This CDR3 contains 11 residues. CDR3 bases: TGTGCCAGTAGTATGGGCGATGAGCAGTTCTTC. Translating it yields CASSMGDEQFF.

The chain combines TRBV10-2 with TRBJ2-5; D is undetermined. Germline V gene data show CDR1 as WSHSY and CDR2 as SAAADI. The CDR3 has 12 amino acids. V lost 3 bases to trimming and J lost 4 bases, with 6 bases between them. The CDR3 loop reads CASSEDTETQYF. CDR3 DNA sequence: TGCGCCAGCAGTGAAGACACAGAGACCCAGTACTTC.

The gene calls are TRBV7-3 and TRBJ2-2; a weak D match, TRBD2 (6 bases). Trimming stripped 5 bases from V and 6 bases from J, with 19 bases between. CDR1 is SGHTA and CDR2 is FQGTGA in the germline V gene. The CDR3 has 16 residues. CDR3 amino acids: CASSQNPQLASGELFF. The CDR3, as DNA: TGTGCCAGCAGCCAAAACCCCCAACTAGCATCCGGGGAGCTGTTTTTT.

This clone was counted a single time. The CDR3 here is CASSRTGRDEQYF. CDR3 in DNA: TGTGCCAGCAGCCGGACAGGGAGGGACGAGCAGTACTTC. This chain connects TRBV7-9 to TRBJ2-7; TRBD1 is a possible D gene (8 bases). The CDR3 has 13 residues. Trimming removed 5 bases from V and 5 bases from J, with 13 bases in between. Germline V gene sequence: CDR1 SEHNR, CDR2 FQNEAQ (reference sequence).

The chain employs TRBV19 and TRBJ2-3; 7 bases line up with TRBD2. The CDR3 totals 14 residues. Trimming took 3 bases from V and 8 from J; bases not matched to a gene: 8. Per germline, CDR1 LNHDA and CDR2 SQIVND (reference sequence). The CDR3: CASSMGGGSGTQYF. As DNA, the CDR3 is TGTGCCAGTAGTATGGGTGGCGGGAGCGGTACGCAGTATTTT.

The chain uses TRBV7-9 and TRBJ2-2; D perhaps matches TRBD1 (6 bases). Germline V CDR1 and CDR2: SEHNR, FQNEAQ (reference sequence). The CDR3 covers 18 residues. V was pared by 1 base and J by 5 bases, with 20 bases between. CDR3 nucleotides: TGTGCCAGCAGCTTAGTACGTATACGACCAGGGGCGACCGGGGAGCTGTTTTTT. Translating gives CASSLVRIRPGATGELFF.

The rearrangement links TRBV4-3 to TRBJ2-7, with 8 positions matching TRBD1. CDR1 and CDR2 from the germline V gene are LGHNA and YSLEER. The CDR3 length is 16 residues. Trimming removed 0 bases from V and 0 bases from J; junction bases left unmatched: 4. CDR3 protein: CASSQDPGTGSYEQYF. The CDR3 DNA sequence: TGCGCCAGCAGCCAAGATCCTGGGACAGGCTCCTACGAGCAGTACTTC.

The gene calls are TRBV19 and TRBJ2-1; D is undetermined. The length of the CDR3 is 13 residues. CDR1 and CDR2 from the germline V gene are LNHDA and SQIVND (reference sequence). V was pared by 3 bases and J by 4 bases, with 7 bases between. This CDR3 is CASSMVVYNEQFF. The CDR3 DNA reads as TGTGCCAGTAGTATGGTAGTTTACAATGAGCAGTTCTTC.

The chain uses TRBV6-4 and TRBJ1-1, with D unresolved. Germline V gives CDR1 MRHNA, CDR2 SNTAGT. This CDR3 region has 13 residues. V lost 6 bases and J lost 1, with 9 bases in between. The CDR3: CASSARSNTEAFF. CDR3 nucleotide sequence: TGTGCCAGCAGCGCCCGGTCGAACACTGAAGCTTTCTTT.

The chain uses TRBV6-6 and TRBJ1-6, with D possibly being TRBD1 (5 bases). Germline CDR1 is MNHNY and CDR2 is SVGAGI (reference sequence). V was shortened by 0 bases and J by 10 bases, with 13 bases between the two germline ends. This CDR3 region has 15 residues. The CDR3 loop reads CASSYSGGSGSPLHF. The CDR3 DNA follows: TGTGCCAGCAGTTACTCTGGGGGGTCCGGGTCACCCCTCCACTTT.

This clone appeared a few times. The CDR3 region has the DNA TGTGCCAGCAGAAAAAGGGAGGACTACGAGCAGTACTTC. It yields the protein CASRKREDYEQYF. The V call is TRBV27, the J call TRBJ2-7, with D possibly TRBD2 on 6 matching bases. Deletions cut 6 bases from V and 3 bases from J, with 12 bases between. The CDR3 is made up of 13 amino acids. From germline, CDR1 is MNHEY and CDR2 SMNVEV (reference sequence).

This clone has only a few counts. The chain has TRBV4-1 and TRBJ2-3, with 10 bases lining up with TRBD1. CDR3 length equals 15 residues. The trim removed 3 bases at V and 2 bases at J, leaving 2 bases unmatched. The V gene's germline CDR1 is MGHRA and CDR2 YSYEKL. Here the CDR3 reads CASSQTGGSTDTQYF. CDR3 coding DNA: TGCGCCAGCAGCCAGACAGGGGGCTCCACAGATACGCAGTATTTT.

The chain combines TRBV13 with TRBJ2-1, with D unclear. The ends were cut back, 1 base at V and 0 bases at J, with 4 bases in the middle. The CDR3 is 14 residues long. In germline, CDR1 is PRHDT, CDR2 FYEKMQ (reference sequence). DNA of the CDR3: TGTGCCAGCAGCTTAGCGGGCTCCTACAATGAGCAGTTCTTC. This sequence encodes CASSLAGSYNEQFF.

This clone was detected only once. The chain combines TRBV2 with TRBJ2-7, with TRBD2 as a possible D gene (6 bases). The germline gives CDR1 SNHLY, CDR2 FYNNEI. V shed 2 bases and J shed 1 base, with 9 bases lying between them. This CDR3 is built from 14 residues. CDR3 residues: CASSERLASYEQYF. Written as DNA, the CDR3 is TGTGCCAGCAGTGAAAGGCTAGCGTCCTACGAGCAGTACTTC.

Points on this clone: At one of its ends the junction is not consistent with the germline gene, which may arise from a read error. The chain uses TRBV4-1 and TRBJ2-5; perhaps TRBD2 as D (6 bases). The J call may be mistaken, given a closer DNA end match to TRBJ2-7. Per the germline V gene, CDR1 is MGHRA and CDR2 is YSYEKL. This CDR3 is 13 amino acids long. The CDR3 loop reads CASNQDSGYEQYF. Written as DNA, the CDR3 is TGCGCCAGCAACCAAGATAGCGGCTACGAGCAGTACTTC.

This rearrangement joins TRBV2 to TRBJ2-1, with a tentative D call TRBD2 (6 bases). Germline V gene sequence: CDR1 SNHLY, CDR2 FYNNEI. V lost 6 bases, J lost 6 bases, and 12 bases lay in between. The CDR3 loop spans 13 amino acids. The CDR3 region has the DNA TGTGCCAGCAGGGCGGGGCTGAGCAATGAGCAGTTCTTC. Its protein is CASRAGLSNEQFF.

V and J are TRBV5-6 and TRBJ2-2; D is uncertain. The CDR3 runs to 14 residues. Germline CDR1 reads SGHDT; CDR2 reads YYEEEE. Trimming took 4 bases from V and 6 from J, leaving 13 bases between them. The CDR3, as DNA: TGTGCCAGCAGCCCCTCCATGAGTTCCGGGGAGCTGTTTTTT. This gives the protein CASSPSMSSGELFF.

CDR3 sequence: CASSSLGDLGTAEYEQYF. The DNA of the CDR3 is TGTGCCAGCAGCTCCCTAGGGGACCTTGGGACAGCTGAATACGAGCAGTACTTC. The rearrangement uses TRBV7-9 and TRBJ2-7, with 7 bases lining up with TRBD1. Per germline, CDR1 SEHNR and CDR2 FQNEAQ (reference sequence). CDR3 size: 18 residues. The V and J ends lost 4 bases and 4 bases, in that order; junction bases with no gene match: 19.

The J gene is TRBJ2-5, the V gene TRBV13, with D unclear. With 5 bases removed from V and 2 bases from J, the gap between germline ends came to 12 bases. CDR1 and CDR2 (germline): PRHDT, FYEKMQ (reference sequence). The CDR3 length is 14 residues. The CDR3 loop reads CASSRSVLQETQYF. The DNA for the CDR3 is TGTGCCAGCAGCCGAAGCGTGCTGCAAGAGACCCAGTACTTC.

The sample holds a few counts of this clone. The chain carries TRBV15 and TRBJ1-1; 7 bases map to TRBD1. V trimming: 5 bases; J trimming: 3 bases; junction bases outside the gene matches: 12. The length of the CDR3 is 16 residues. Per the germline V gene, CDR1 is LNHNV and CDR2 is YYDKDF (reference sequence). CDR3 in amino acids: CATSGFRGGEDTEAFF. As DNA, the CDR3 is TGTGCCACCAGCGGATTTCGAGGGGGCGAAGACACTGAAGCTTTCTTT.

The V gene is TRBV13, the J gene TRBJ1-2; 7 positions agree with TRBD1. After removal of 6 bases from V and 4 bases from J, the junction contained 17 bases not matched to a gene. The CDR3 is 17 residues long. Germline V lookup: CDR1 PRHDT, CDR2 FYEKMQ (reference sequence). The CDR3 DNA reads TGTGCCAGCAGACCCCGGACAGGCTATGGAGTGGGCTATGGCTACACCTTC. Its protein product is CASRPRTGYGVGYGYTF. Together with reference TRBV13 and TRBJ1-2, the CDR3 gives the full variable domain: AAGVIQSPRHLIKEKRETATLKCYPIPRHDTVYWYQQGPGQDPQFLISFYEKMQSDKGSIPDRFSAQQFSDYHSELNMSSLELGDSALYFCASRPRTGYGVGYGYTFGSGTRLTVV.

This sequence joins TRBV7-2 and TRBJ1-1; TRBD1 aligns across 10 bases. V dropped 8 bases and J dropped 4; count of bases not matched to a gene: 4. The CDR3 has 13 amino acids. Germline CDR1 and CDR2: SGHTA and FQGNSA. Written as DNA, the CDR3 is TGTGCCAGCCGGACAGGGGGTTTCACTGAAGCTTTCTTT. It encodes CASRTGGFTEAFF.

The chain combines TRBV4-3 with TRBJ2-5; D remains ambiguous. This CDR3 is built from 14 residues. V was clipped by 1 base and J by 5 bases, with 11 bases between them. CDR1 LGHNA and CDR2 YSLEER come from the germline V gene. The CDR3 is CASSQAYLWETQYF. CDR3 nucleotide sequence: TGCGCCAGCAGCCAAGCCTACCTTTGGGAGACCCAGTACTTC.

This clone appeared once. J is TRBJ2-7 and V is TRBV27; 12 nucleotides line up with TRBD1. Trimming at V came to 10 bases and at J to 2 bases, leaving 12 bases not matched to a gene. Germline-derived CDR1 and CDR2 are MNHEY and SMNVEV (reference sequence). The CDR3 runs 16 residues. CDR3 loop: CATYPRDRGRTYEQYF. In DNA form, the CDR3 reads TGTGCCACATACCCCCGGGACAGGGGGCGAACCTACGAGCAGTACTTC.

The chain employs TRBV7-9 and TRBJ2-7, with TRBD2 matching over 7 bases. Trimming took 6 bases from V and 2 from J; bases not matched to a gene: 7. The CDR3 covers 14 residues. Germline V CDR1 and CDR2: SEHNR, FQNEAQ (reference sequence). This CDR3 reads CASRPSGFPYEQYF. DNA for the CDR3: TGTGCCAGCAGGCCTAGCGGTTTTCCCTACGAGCAGTACTTC.

The chain carries TRBV6-6 and TRBJ2-7; perhaps TRBD2 as D (5 bases). Deletions cut 6 bases from V and 0 bases from J, with 15 bases between. This CDR3 region has 15 residues. CDR1 is MNHNY, CDR2 SVGAGI, per germline (reference sequence). CDR3 loop: CASRGRGGLSYEQYF. In DNA, the CDR3 is TGTGCCAGCAGGGGCCGCGGAGGACTCTCCTACGAGCAGTACTTC.

The rearrangement links TRBV6-5 to TRBJ2-4; 10 bases are a match to TRBD1. This CDR3 has 16 amino acids. CDR1 and CDR2 (germline): MNHEY, SVGAGI. The V and J ends lost 4 bases and 4 bases, in that order; junction bases with no gene match: 7. The CDR3 protein is CASSFSRDRGKNIQYF. CDR3 sequence (DNA): TGTGCCAGCAGTTTCTCCCGGGACAGGGGTAAAAACATTCAGTACTTC.

The chain is built from TRBV19 and TRBJ1-5; D not resolved. The CDR3 loop spans 14 amino acids. V lost 7 bases and J 3 bases, leaving 13 bases between the germline ends. Germline V gene sequence: CDR1 LNHDA, CDR2 SQIVND (reference sequence). DNA of the CDR3: TGTGCCAGTACCACCGGGAACTACAATCAGCCCCAGCATTTT. This sequence encodes CASTTGNYNQPQHF.

J is TRBJ2-1 and V is TRBV27, with 9 bases that match TRBD2. Germline lookup yields CDR1 MNHEY and CDR2 SMNVEV (reference sequence). V shed 4 bases, J shed 6 bases, and the junction held 7 bases outside the gene matches. The CDR3 has 15 residues. DNA of the CDR3: TGTGCCAGCAGTTCCAAGCCGGGACTAGCCAATGAGCAGTTCTTC. It translates to CASSSKPGLANEQFF.